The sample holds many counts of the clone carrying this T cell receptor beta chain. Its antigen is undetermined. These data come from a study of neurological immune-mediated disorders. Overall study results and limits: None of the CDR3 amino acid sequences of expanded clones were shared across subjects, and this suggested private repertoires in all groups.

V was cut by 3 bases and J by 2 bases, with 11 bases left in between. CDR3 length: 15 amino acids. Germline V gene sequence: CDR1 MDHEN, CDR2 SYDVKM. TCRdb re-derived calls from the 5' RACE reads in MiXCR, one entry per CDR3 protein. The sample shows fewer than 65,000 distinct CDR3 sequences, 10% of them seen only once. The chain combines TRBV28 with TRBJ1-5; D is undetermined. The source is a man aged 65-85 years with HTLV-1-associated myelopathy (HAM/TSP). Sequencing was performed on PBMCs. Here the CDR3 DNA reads TGTGCCAGCAGTTTTCTTTCTGGGGGCAATCAGCCCCAGCATTTT. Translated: CASSFLSGGNQPQHF.